Listed below are T cell receptor beta chains from one sample, sequenced in a study of blood T cell repertoires in COVID-19. Clones were read by immunoSEQ multiplex PCR, and TCRdb kept only the in-frame ones, dropping some. Among fewer than 140,000 clones listed, 70% to 80% were seen once. Sample: peripheral blood. The receptors come from an elderly man with COVID-19, enrolled during active disease. The CDR3 runs from the conserved cysteine through the conserved F or W. The order of the fields is D gene, J gene, V gene, clone size, CDR3 protein, CDR3 DNA. A D gene is named only where the DNA matches it firmly. Only part of the rows carry a size: once, few, many, or a class if the clone is expanded.

>TRBD1|TRBJ1-1|TRBV18|.
CASSPRYTGARNTEAFF
TGTGCCAGCTCACCACGGTATACAGGGGCCCGGAACACTGAAGCTTTCTTT
>TRBD2|TRBJ2-3|TRBV4-1|.
CASSHPGRLAGTSPSATDTQYF
TGCGCCAGCAGCCACCCAGGGCGACTAGCGGGGACTTCACCCTCCGCCACAGATACGCAGTATTTT
>.|TRBJ1-5|TRBV2|.
CASKIGGDQPQHF
TGTGCCAGCAAGATAGGAGGGGATCAGCCCCAGCATTTT
>.|TRBJ1-1|TRBV28|once
CASGGLGNTEAFF
TGTGCCAGCGGCGGACTAGGAAACACTGAAGCTTTCTTT
>TRBD1|TRBJ2-3|TRBV29-1|.
CSVTGQGGSTDTQYF
TGCAGCGTTACGGGACAGGGGGGGAGCACAGATACGCAGTATTTT
>.|TRBJ2-7|TRBV28|many
CASSFRPGGSYEQYF
TGTGCCAGCAGTTTTAGGCCAGGGGGGTCCTACGAGCAGTACTTC
>TRBD1|TRBJ2-5|TRBV27|once
CASSMRQGGRETQYF
TGTGCCAGCAGTATGCGACAGGGTGGCCGGGAGACCCAGTACTTC
>TRBD2|TRBJ2-5|TRBV5-1|.
CASSTGLAKETQYF
TGCGCCAGCAGCACCGGACTAGCGAAAGAGACCCAGTACTTC
>.|TRBJ1-6|TRBV6-5|.
CASSSQWNSPLHF
TGTGCCAGCAGTTCACAGTGGAATTCACCCCTCCACTTT
>TRBD2|TRBJ2-1|TRBV27|.
CASSLGLAGVYEQFF
TGTGCCAGCAGTTTAGGGCTAGCGGGAGTCTATGAGCAGTTCTTC
>TRBD1|TRBJ1-2|TRBV18|.
CASSPGQGFNYGYTF
TGTGCCAGCTCACCAGGACAGGGGTTTAACTATGGCTACACCTTC
>.|TRBJ2-7|TRBV6-1|few
CASSEAGHDLYEQYF
TGTGCCAGCAGTGAAGCGGGACACGATCTATACGAGCAGTACTTC
>TRBD2|TRBJ2-1|TRBV9|once
CASSVGLAGEGIYNEQFF
TGTGCCAGCAGCGTAGGACTAGCGGGAGAGGGAATTTACAATGAGCAGTTCTTC
>.|TRBJ2-7|TRBV7-9|.
CASSTGPGYEQYF
TGTGCCAGCAGCACAGGACCTGGCTACGAGCAGTACTTC
>.|TRBJ2-7|TRBV3-1/TRBV3-2|many
CASSQVSGSSYEQYF
TGTGCCAGCAGCCAAGTCTCCGGGAGCTCCTACGAGCAGTACTTC
>.|TRBJ1-2|TRBV4-2|.
CASSQPGKGVDGYTF
TGTGCCAGCAGCCAACCGGGGAAGGGAGTCGATGGCTACACCTTC
>.|TRBJ1-3|TRBV10-3|.
CAIRNTSGNTIYF
TGTGCCATCAGAAACACCTCTGGAAACACCATATATTTT
>TRBD2|TRBJ2-1|TRBV5-1|few
CASSLAGLAPYNEQFF
TGCGCCAGCAGCTTGGCCGGACTAGCGCCGTACAATGAGCAGTTCTTC
>TRBD2|TRBJ2-1|TRBV27|.
CASSLWASGNYEQFF
TGTGCCAGCAGTTTATGGGCTAGCGGGAACTACGAGCAGTTCTTC
>TRBD2|TRBJ2-5|TRBV5-1|.
CASSPGGQETQYF
TGCGCCAGCAGCCCCGGGGGGCAAGAGACCCAGTACTTC
>.|TRBJ2-2|TRBV7-9|.
CASSFRTANTGELFF
TGTGCCAGCAGCTTTCGGACAGCGAACACCGGGGAGCTGTTTTTT
>TRBD1|TRBJ1-4|TRBV12-3/TRBV12-4|.
CASTLTGFEKLFF
TGTGCCAGCACCCTGACAGGGTTTGAAAAACTGTTTTTT
>.|TRBJ2-1|TRBV10-3|once
CAISAGNLYNEQFF
TGTGCCATCAGTGCGGGAAACCTTTACAATGAGCAGTTCTTC
>.|TRBJ1-1|TRBV15|once
CATSRAVGRVFTEAFF
TGTGCCACCAGCAGGGCGGTTGGCAGGGTATTCACTGAAGCTTTCTTT
>.|TRBJ2-1|TRBV7-2|few
CASSSRTPRDSYNEQFF
TGTGCCAGCAGCAGTAGGACTCCCCGAGACTCCTACAATGAGCAGTTCTTC
>.|TRBJ2-1|TRBV13|.
CASSLAGYNEQFF
TGTGCCAGCAGCTTAGCAGGTTACAATGAGCAGTTCTTC
>.|TRBJ2-5|TRBV7-5|few
CARSRTWGAPGLAEQETQYF
TGTGCCAGAAGCCGTACGTGGGGGGCCCCCGGACTAGCGGAGCAAGAGACCCAGTACTTC
>.|TRBJ1-1|TRBV15|.
CATRKEGTEAFF
TGTGCCACCAGGAAAGAGGGCACTGAAGCTTTCTTT
>.|TRBJ1-1|TRBV2|few
CATKKARLNTEAFF
TGTGCCACCAAAAAGGCGCGGTTGAACACTGAAGCTTTCTTT
>TRBD2|TRBJ2-2|TRBV13|.
CARSFSGRRDTGELFF
TGTGCCAGAAGCTTTAGCGGGAGGAGGGACACCGGGGAGCTGTTTTTT
>.|TRBJ2-1|TRBV7-3|few
CASSPTQGGEQFF
TGTGCCAGCAGCCCCACTCAGGGTGGTGAGCAGTTCTTC
>.|TRBJ1-3|TRBV19|.
CASSPFPGSGNTIYF
TGTGCCAGTAGTCCCTTCCCCGGCTCTGGAAACACCATATATTTT
>.|TRBJ2-7|TRBV2|once
CASSEGGHLYEQYF
TGTGCCAGCAGTGAAGGAGGACACCTCTACGAGCAGTACTTC
>.|TRBJ1-2|TRBV6-1|.
CASSETGSGVYGYTF
TGTGCCAGCAGTGAAACAGGGAGTGGGGTCTATGGCTACACCTTC
>TRBD1|TRBJ2-5|TRBV11-2|.
CASSSQTGGPQETQYF
TGTGCCAGCAGCTCCCAGACAGGGGGGCCCCAAGAGACCCAGTACTTC
>TRBD1|TRBJ1-1|TRBV14|.
CASSPIGQANDEAFF
TGTGCCAGCAGCCCGATTGGACAGGCGAACGATGAAGCTTTCTTT
>TRBD1|TRBJ2-2|TRBV19|.
CASSRTGGPNTGELFF
TGTGCCAGTAGTAGGACAGGGGGTCCGAACACCGGGGAGCTGTTTTTT
>TRBD1|TRBJ1-1|TRBV4-3|.
CASSQDRGMGTEAFF
TGCGCCAGCAGCCAAGACAGGGGGATGGGCACTGAAGCTTTCTTT
>TRBD2|TRBJ2-5|TRBV3-1/TRBV3-2|.
CASSQGVLASGRWQETQYF
TGTGCCAGCAGCCAAGGAGTATTGGCTAGCGGGAGGTGGCAAGAGACCCAGTACTTC
>TRBD2|TRBJ2-7|TRBV2|.
CASARTSGSYEQYF
TGTGCCAGCGCCCGGACTAGCGGATCATACGAGCAGTACTTC
>TRBD1|TRBJ1-1|TRBV28|.
CASSSPGTGIGTEAFF
TGTGCCAGCAGTTCCCCTGGGACAGGTATCGGCACTGAAGCTTTCTTT
>TRBD1|TRBJ1-1|TRBV6-6|.
CASSLLGQGGTVWTEAFF
TGTGCCAGCAGTCTCCTGGGACAGGGGGGAACGGTGTGGACTGAAGCTTTCTTT
>.|TRBJ2-6|TRBV24-1|.
CATSATGGGANVLTF
TGTGCCACCAGTGCTACAGGTGGCGGGGCCAACGTCCTGACTTTC
>TRBD2|TRBJ2-2|TRBV6-2/TRBV6-3|.
CASSTTSGSGTGELFF
TGTGCCAGCAGCACCACTAGCGGGAGTGGGACCGGGGAGCTGTTTTTT
>.|TRBJ1-5|TRBV15|.
CATSRQGLYQPQHF
TGTGCCACCAGCAGACAGGGTCTCTATCAGCCCCAGCATTTT
>TRBD1|TRBJ1-6|TRBV3-1/TRBV3-2|.
CASRRTGGSSPLHF
TGTGCCAGCAGACGGACAGGGGGCAGTTCACCCCTCCACTTT
>.|TRBJ1-1|TRBV30|.
CAWSVGEDTEAFF
TGTGCCTGGAGTGTAGGGGAGGACACTGAAGCTTTCTTT
>.|TRBJ2-7|TRBV12-3/TRBV12-4|once
CASSLASAYEQYF
TGTGCCAGCAGTTTAGCGAGTGCCTACGAGCAGTACTTC
>.|TRBJ1-4|TRBV5-1|.
CASSLAASGGEKLFF
TGCGCCAGCAGCTTGGCCGCGTCGGGGGGAGAAAAACTGTTTTTT
>.|TRBJ1-6|TRBV2|.
CASSAFRVRDSPLHF
TGTGCCAGCAGTGCCTTCAGGGTTAGGGATTCACCCCTCCACTTT
>.|TRBJ1-5|TRBV5-8|.
CASSSLGVGNQPQHF
TGTGCCAGCAGCTCTTTGGGAGTCGGCAATCAGCCCCAGCATTTT